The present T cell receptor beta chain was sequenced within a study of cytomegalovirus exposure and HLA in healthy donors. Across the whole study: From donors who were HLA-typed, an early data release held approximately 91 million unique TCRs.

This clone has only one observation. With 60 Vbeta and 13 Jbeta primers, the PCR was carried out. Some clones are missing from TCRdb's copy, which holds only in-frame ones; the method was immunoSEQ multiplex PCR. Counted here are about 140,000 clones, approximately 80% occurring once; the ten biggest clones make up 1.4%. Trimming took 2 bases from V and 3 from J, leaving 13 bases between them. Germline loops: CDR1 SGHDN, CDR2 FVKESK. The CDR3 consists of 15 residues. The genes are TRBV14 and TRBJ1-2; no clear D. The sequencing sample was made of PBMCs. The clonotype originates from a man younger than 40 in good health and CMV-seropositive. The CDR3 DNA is TGTGCCAGCAGCCAACTAATAGGGAGTGACTATGGCTACACCTTC. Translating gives CASSQLIGSDYGYTF.